What follows are 29 T cell receptor beta chains derived from one specimen sequenced in a study of blood T cell repertoires in COVID-19. TCRdb keeps only in-frame clones here, not all; method: immunoSEQ multiplex PCR. The sample has around 300,000 clones, approximately 92% seen once; the top ten hold approximately 6.8%. The sequencing input was peripheral blood. The receptors here all came from a woman aged 30 to 39 with COVID-19, enrolled during active disease.

This rearrangement joins TRBV7-9 to TRBJ2-1; 10 nucleotides agree with TRBD2. CDR1 is SEHNR, CDR2 FQNEAQ, per germline (reference sequence). There are 15 residues in the CDR3. Unmatched junction bases numbered 9, after V lost 5 bases and J lost 8 bases. The CDR3 is CASSPRAGGPHEQFF. CDR3 coding DNA: TGTGCCAGCAGCCCCAGAGCGGGAGGGCCGCATGAGCAGTTCTTC.

CDR3 nucleotides: TGTGCCAGCAGCACAGGGGTCGAGACCCAGTACTTC. Its protein product is CASSTGVETQYF. The chain employs TRBV11-2 and TRBJ2-5, with TRBD1 identical over 7 bases. Germline assignment: CDR1 SGHAT and CDR2 FQNNGV. The J segment lost 5 bases and the V segment lost 5 bases, leaving 2 bases of the junction unmatched. CDR3 size: 12 residues.

The chain combines TRBV5-1 with TRBJ2-2; 8 nucleotides agree with TRBD1. V trimming: 5 bases; J trimming: 4 bases; junction bases outside the gene matches: 7. The CDR3 has 15 amino acids. The germline CDR1 and CDR2 sequences are SGHRS and YFSETQ. The CDR3 nucleotides read TGCGCCAGCAGGCCTGGGACAGGTGGCACCGGGGAGCTGTTTTTT. This sequence encodes CASRPGTGGTGELFF.

V usage is TRBV7-6 and J usage is TRBJ1-5; D might be TRBD1 (5 bases). Germline CDR1 SGHVS, CDR2 FNYEAQ. Trimming took 0 bases from V and 5 from J, leaving 11 bases between them. This CDR3 spans 15 amino acids. The CDR3 bases are TGTGCCAGCAGCTTAGCGGGGGGAAGGGATCAGCCCCAGCATTTT. Translating it yields CASSLAGGRDQPQHF. The complete variable domain, with remaining parts taken from reference TRBV7-6 and TRBJ1-5, reads GAGVSQSPRYKVTKRGQDVALRCDPISGHVSLYWYRQALGQGPEFLTYFNYEAQQDKSGLPNDRFSAERPEGSISTLTIQRTEQRDSAMYRCASSLAGGRDQPQHFGDGTRLSIL.

The J gene is TRBJ1-4, the V gene TRBV29-1; 8 bases match TRBD1. Germline loops: CDR1 SQVTM, CDR2 ANQGSEA. Trimming at V came to 7 bases and at J to 3 bases, leaving 7 bases not matched to a gene. This CDR3 is 14 amino acids long. CDR3 sequence reads: CSGLQQGANEKLFF. For the CDR3, the DNA is TGCAGCGGCCTCCAACAGGGGGCTAATGAAAAACTGTTTTTT.

On this clone itself: The sample carries other DNA sequences with the same CDR3. J is TRBJ2-7 and V is TRBV28; 7 bases match TRBD1. Germline assignment: CDR1 MDHEN and CDR2 SYDVKM. V was pared by 2 bases and J by 2 bases, with 3 bases of the junction left unmatched. The CDR3 loop spans 14 amino acids. The CDR3 nucleotides read TGTGCCAGCAGTTTAAGGGGGCTAACCTACGAGCAGTACTTC. Translating it yields CASSLRGLTYEQYF.

This chain connects TRBV18 to TRBJ1-6; TRBD1 aligns across 8 bases. The CDR3 is made up of 13 amino acids. V trimming: 4 bases; J trimming: 10 bases; junction bases outside the gene matches: 3. From germline, CDR1 is KGHSH and CDR2 LQKENI. This chain's CDR3 is CASSLDRASPLHF. The CDR3 DNA follows: TGTGCCAGCTCACTGGACAGGGCCTCACCCCTCCACTTT.

The V call is TRBV7-8, the J call TRBJ1-2; the match to TRBD1 covers 8 bases. After removal of 1 base from V and 5 bases from J, the junction contained 6 bases not matched to a gene. Looked up from germline, CDR1 is SGHVS and CDR2 is FQNEAQ. The CDR3 covers 15 residues. The CDR3 DNA reads TGTGCCAGCAGCTTAGGCACGACAGGGGAGTATGGCTACACCTTC. Residues: CASSLGTTGEYGYTF. The complete variable domain, with remaining parts taken from reference TRBV7-8 and TRBJ1-2, reads GAGVSQSPRYKVAKRGQDVALRCDPISGHVSLFWYQQALGQGPEFLTYFQNEAQLDKSGLPSDRFFAERPEGSVSTLKIQRTQQEDSAVYLCASSLGTTGEYGYTFGSGTRLTVV.

The V call is TRBV10-3, the J call TRBJ2-2, with 8 positions matching TRBD1. Per the germline V gene, CDR1 is ENHRY and CDR2 is SYGVKD. The junction had 9 bases not matched to a gene; V was cut back by 6 bases and J by 3 bases. The CDR3 sequence is 16 residues long. CDR3 nucleotide sequence: TGTGCCATCAGCGCGGGACAGGCACTCGACACCGGGGAGCTGTTTTTT. This codes for CAISAGQALDTGELFF.

This clone was counted once. V usage is TRBV27 and J usage is TRBJ2-7, with 11 nucleotides matching TRBD2. V lost 2 bases and J lost 3; bases outside the gene matches: 3. The CDR3 extends over 15 amino acids. The germline V gene has CDR1 MNHEY and CDR2 SMNVEV (reference sequence). The CDR3 bases are TGTGCCAGCAGTTTACGGACTAGCGGGTTCTACGAGCAGTACTTC. It specifies CASSLRTSGFYEQYF.

The rearrangement uses TRBV28 and TRBJ1-2, with 10 bases identical to TRBD1. The CDR3 extends over 16 amino acids. Germline V lookup: CDR1 MDHEN, CDR2 SYDVKM. With V trimmed by 2 bases and J by 4 bases, 7 bases remained unmatched. The DNA of the CDR3 is TGTGCCAGCAGTTTAAGCCGGGACAGGGGAGCCTATGGCTACACCTTC. It translates to CASSLSRDRGAYGYTF.

The J gene is TRBJ1-1, the V gene TRBV6-5; 12 bases agree with TRBD1. The germline V gene encodes CDR1 MNHEY and CDR2 SVGAGI. The CDR3 has 15 residues. Losses at the gene ends were 6 bases for V and 5 bases for J; bases not matched to a gene: 7. This CDR3 reads CASSQGQGAFTEAFF. In DNA, the CDR3 is TGTGCCAGCAGCCAGGGACAGGGGGCGTTTACTGAAGCTTTCTTT.

The V call is TRBV29-1, the J call TRBJ2-3; D unclear. The CDR3 runs 13 residues. Per the germline V gene, CDR1 is SQVTM and CDR2 is ANQGSEA. The ends were cut back, 4 bases at V and 7 bases at J, with 15 bases in the middle. DNA of the CDR3: TGCAGCGTTGTCTCCCCTGGGCCACATACGCAGTATTTT. Its translation is CSVVSPGPHTQYF.

The chain links TRBV10-1 to TRBJ2-1; 10 bases are shared with TRBD2. This CDR3 contains 16 residues. V lost 5 bases to trimming and J lost 1 base; unmatched junction nucleotides: 5. Germline CDR1 reads WNHNN; CDR2 reads SYGVQD (reference sequence). In DNA form, the CDR3 reads TGCGCCAGCAGTCCCACTAGCGGGGATTCCTACAATGAGCAGTTCTTC. Amino acids: CASSPTSGDSYNEQFF.

The V gene is TRBV28, the J gene TRBJ2-1, with 7 positions matching TRBD2. CDR3 length: 13 amino acids. Germline CDR1 reads MDHEN; CDR2 reads SYDVKM. V lost 8 bases to trimming and J lost 1 base; unmatched junction nucleotides: 2. CDR3 in DNA: TGTGCCAGCCGAGCGGGATCCTACAATGAGCAGTTCTTC. Its translation is CASRAGSYNEQFF.

This chain links TRBV18 with TRBJ2-7; TRBD2 matches at 12 bases. This CDR3 region has 18 residues. The V gene's germline CDR1 is KGHSH and CDR2 LQKENI. The V gene end was trimmed by 3 bases and the J gene end by 1 base; junction bases not matched to a gene: 10. CDR3 sequence reads: CASSPPNKLAGGSYEQYF. The CDR3, as DNA: TGTGCCAGCTCACCCCCTAATAAGCTAGCGGGAGGGTCCTACGAGCAGTACTTC.

The gene calls are TRBV29-1 and TRBJ2-3; 8 bases line up with TRBD1. Germline V gene sequence: CDR1 SQVTM, CDR2 ANQGSEA. CDR3 size: 15 residues. V was clipped by 2 bases and J by 3 bases; unmatched bases: 7. This CDR3 is CSVESDREVTDTQYF. In DNA form, the CDR3 reads TGCAGCGTTGAATCGGACAGGGAGGTGACAGATACGCAGTATTTT.

The rearrangement links TRBV6-5 to TRBJ1-1; D is uncertain. V was shortened by 0 bases and J by 4 bases, with 12 bases between the two germline ends. The V gene's germline CDR1 is MNHEY and CDR2 SVGAGI. This CDR3 comprises 15 residues. CDR3 sequence: CASSYSPPGGTEAFF. As DNA, the CDR3 is TGTGCCAGCAGTTACTCGCCCCCTGGAGGCACTGAAGCTTTCTTT.

V is TRBV4-1 and J is TRBJ2-1; 10 nucleotides match TRBD2. The J segment lost 4 bases and the V segment lost 4 bases, leaving 4 bases of the junction unmatched. This CDR3 is built from 15 residues. The germline V gene encodes CDR1 MGHRA and CDR2 YSYEKL. CDR3 loop: CASSLGTSAYNEQFF. The CDR3 DNA reads TGCGCCAGCAGCCTCGGGACTAGCGCTTACAATGAGCAGTTCTTC.

This chain uses TRBV6-5 with TRBJ1-2; possible D gene TRBD1, 5 bases. The CDR3 is made up of 12 amino acids. The germline V and J ends were trimmed by 7 bases and 5 bases, with 11 bases remaining between them. Germline loops: CDR1 MNHEY, CDR2 SVGAGI. The CDR3 here is CASKAGLYGYTF. For the CDR3, the DNA is TGTGCCAGCAAGGCAGGGTTGTATGGCTACACCTTC.

Notes on this clone: The sample holds other DNA sequences that translate to the same CDR3. The chain uses TRBV4-1 and TRBJ2-7, with 7 bases matching TRBD1. The trim removed 3 bases at V and 0 bases at J, leaving 5 bases unmatched. The CDR3 loop spans 15 amino acids. Germline V CDR1 and CDR2: MGHRA, YSYEKL. CDR3 region: CASSQAGTDSYEQYF. DNA for the CDR3: TGCGCCAGCAGCCAGGCTGGGACAGACTCCTACGAGCAGTACTTC.

This sequence joins TRBV6-6 and TRBJ2-7; 7 bases are shared with TRBD2. The CDR3 is 14 residues long. The germline V gene has CDR1 MNHNY and CDR2 SVGAGI (reference sequence). V trimming: 2 bases; J trimming: 5 bases; junction bases outside the gene matches: 6. The DNA of the CDR3 is TGTGCCAGCAGTTACGGGCGGGAGATGGACGAGCAGTACTTC. This sequence encodes CASSYGREMDEQYF.

The chain has TRBV19 and TRBJ2-7, with a weak D call TRBD1 (6 bases). Germline CDR1 reads LNHDA; CDR2 reads SQIVND (reference sequence). V lost 4 bases, J lost 4 bases, and 11 bases lay in between. This CDR3 has 13 residues. The CDR3 region has the DNA TGTGCCAGTAGTACCCGGACAGTTTACGAGCAGTACTTC. This sequence encodes CASSTRTVYEQYF.

The chain is built from TRBV6-5 and TRBJ2-3; 9 bases map to TRBD2. Germline CDR1 is MNHEY and CDR2 is SVGAGI. The CDR3 covers 15 residues. With 4 bases clipped from V and 2 bases from J, the junction kept 4 bases outside the gene matches. CDR3: CASSLGLADTDTQYF. As DNA, the CDR3 is TGTGCCAGCAGTTTGGGACTAGCAGACACAGATACGCAGTATTTT.

The chain recombines TRBV19 with TRBJ2-7; weak D call: TRBD2 (5 bases). The CDR3 length is 14 residues. Germline loops: CDR1 LNHDA, CDR2 SQIVND (reference sequence). V was clipped by 7 bases and J by 0 bases, with 13 bases between them. The CDR3 loop is CASKVVSGSYEQYF. The DNA for the CDR3 is TGTGCCAGTAAGGTGGTGAGCGGCTCCTACGAGCAGTACTTC.

V gene TRBV7-2 combines with J gene TRBJ2-6; D might be TRBD1 (6 bases). This CDR3 has 14 residues. Germline CDR1 SGHTA, CDR2 FQGNSA. V was cut by 6 bases and J by 2 bases, with 8 bases left in between. The CDR3 reads CASRSGAGANVLTF. CDR3 in DNA: TGTGCCAGCAGATCAGGGGCTGGGGCCAACGTCCTGACTTTC.

This sequence joins TRBV28 and TRBJ1-2; D gene uncertain. The CDR3 spans 11 residues. Germline V lookup: CDR1 MDHEN, CDR2 SYDVKM. The ends were cut back, 7 bases at V and 13 bases at J, with 16 bases in the middle. The chain's CDR3 is CASTLSGKFTF. The CDR3, as DNA: TGTGCCAGCACCCTGTCGGGGAAGTTCACCTTC.

CDR3 bases: TGTGCCAGCAGCTTATTGAGCGGGAGCTCCTACAATGAGCAGTTCTTC. It is translated as CASSLLSGSSYNEQFF. The chain has TRBV11-2 and TRBJ2-1, with TRBD2 matching 8 bases. The CDR3 has 16 amino acids. With 2 bases clipped from V and 0 bases from J, the junction kept 3 bases outside the gene matches. In germline, CDR1 is SGHAT, CDR2 FQNNGV.

This chain uses TRBV20-1 with TRBJ2-5, with a weak D call TRBD2 (6 bases). The CDR3 spans 15 residues. Trimming removed 3 bases at V and 2 bases at J, with 16 bases between. Germline CDR1 reads DFQATT; CDR2 reads SNEGSKA (reference sequence). The CDR3 region is CSASGFGGPQETQYF. For the CDR3, the DNA is TGCAGTGCTAGTGGATTCGGGGGTCCTCAAGAGACCCAGTACTTC.